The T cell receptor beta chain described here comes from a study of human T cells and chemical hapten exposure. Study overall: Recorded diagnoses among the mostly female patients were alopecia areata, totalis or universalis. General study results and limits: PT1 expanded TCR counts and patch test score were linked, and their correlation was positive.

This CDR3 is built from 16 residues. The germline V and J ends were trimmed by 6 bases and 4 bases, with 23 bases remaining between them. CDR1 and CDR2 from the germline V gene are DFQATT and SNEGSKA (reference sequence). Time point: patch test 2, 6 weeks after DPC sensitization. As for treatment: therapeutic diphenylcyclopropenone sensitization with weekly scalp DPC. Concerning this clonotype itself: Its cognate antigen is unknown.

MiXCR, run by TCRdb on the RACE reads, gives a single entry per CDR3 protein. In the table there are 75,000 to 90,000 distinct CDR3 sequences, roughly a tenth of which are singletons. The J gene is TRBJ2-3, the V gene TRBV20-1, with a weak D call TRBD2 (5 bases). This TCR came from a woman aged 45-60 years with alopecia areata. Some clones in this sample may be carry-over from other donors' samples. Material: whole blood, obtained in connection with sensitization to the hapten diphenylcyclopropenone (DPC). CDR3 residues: CSAGKGRAGPSDTQYF. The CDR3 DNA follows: TGCAGTGCGGGGAAAGGGCGGGCCGGGCCGTCAGATACGCAGTATTTT.